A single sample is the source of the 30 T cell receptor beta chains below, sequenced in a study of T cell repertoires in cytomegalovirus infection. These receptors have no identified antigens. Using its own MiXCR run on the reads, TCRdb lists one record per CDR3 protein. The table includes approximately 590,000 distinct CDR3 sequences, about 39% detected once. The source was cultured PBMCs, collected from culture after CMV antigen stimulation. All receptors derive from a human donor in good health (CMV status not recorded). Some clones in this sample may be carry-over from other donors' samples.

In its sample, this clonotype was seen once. The CDR3 is CSARDLVHLRTNEQYF. In DNA, the CDR3 is TGCAGTGCTAGAGATTTAGTGCATCTTAGGACGAACGAGCAGTACTTC. The chain joins TRBV20-1 to TRBJ2-7; no firm D call. Germline V lookup: CDR1 DFQATT, CDR2 SNEGSKA (reference sequence). The V and J ends lost 0 bases and 5 bases respectively, with 20 bases between them. The CDR3 extends over 16 amino acids.

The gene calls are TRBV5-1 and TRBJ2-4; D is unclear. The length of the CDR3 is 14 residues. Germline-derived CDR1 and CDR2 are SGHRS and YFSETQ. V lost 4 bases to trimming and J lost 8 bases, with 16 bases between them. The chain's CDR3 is CASSTRPGPDIQYF. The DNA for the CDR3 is TGCGCCAGCAGCACCCGACCTGGACCAGACATTCAGTACTTC.

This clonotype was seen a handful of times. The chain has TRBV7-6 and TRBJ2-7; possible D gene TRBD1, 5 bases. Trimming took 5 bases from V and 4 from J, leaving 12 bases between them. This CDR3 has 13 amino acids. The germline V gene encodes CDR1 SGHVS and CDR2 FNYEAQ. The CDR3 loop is CASSPRQIYEQYF. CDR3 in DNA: TGTGCCAGCAGCCCAAGACAGATATACGAGCAGTACTTC.

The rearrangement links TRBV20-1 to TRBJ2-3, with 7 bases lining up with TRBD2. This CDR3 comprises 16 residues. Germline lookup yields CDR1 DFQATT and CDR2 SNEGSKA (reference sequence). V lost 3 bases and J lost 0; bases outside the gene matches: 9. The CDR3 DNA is TGCAGTGCTAGTGGCCCCCTAGCGGAAAGCACAGATACGCAGTATTTT. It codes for CSASGPLAESTDTQYF.

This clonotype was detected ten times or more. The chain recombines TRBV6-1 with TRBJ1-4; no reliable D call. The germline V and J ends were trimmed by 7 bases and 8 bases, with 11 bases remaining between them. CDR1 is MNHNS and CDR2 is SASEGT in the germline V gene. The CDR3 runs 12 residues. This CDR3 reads CASNLGREKLFF. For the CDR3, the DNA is TGTGCCAGCAACCTGGGCCGCGAAAAACTGTTTTTT.

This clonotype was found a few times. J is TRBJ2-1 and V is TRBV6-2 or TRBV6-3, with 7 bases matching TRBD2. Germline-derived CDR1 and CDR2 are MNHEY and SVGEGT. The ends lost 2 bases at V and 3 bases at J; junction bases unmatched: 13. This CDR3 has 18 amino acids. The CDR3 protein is CASSYPRMRGTIYNEQFF. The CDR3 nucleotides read TGTGCCAGCAGTTACCCCCGGATGCGGGGGACGATCTACAATGAGCAGTTCTTC.

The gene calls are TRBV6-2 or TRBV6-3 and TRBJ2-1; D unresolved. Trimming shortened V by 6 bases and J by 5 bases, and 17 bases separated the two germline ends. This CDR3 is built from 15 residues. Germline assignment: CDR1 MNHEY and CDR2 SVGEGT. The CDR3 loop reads CASRAKRTLNNEQFF. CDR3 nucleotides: TGTGCCAGCAGGGCCAAACGGACCCTCAACAATGAGCAGTTCTTC.

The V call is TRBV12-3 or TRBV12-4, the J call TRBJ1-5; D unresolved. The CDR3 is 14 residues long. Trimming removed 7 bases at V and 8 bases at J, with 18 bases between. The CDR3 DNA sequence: TGTGCCAGCACCGAAGGCTCGCGGGGTGAGCCCCAGCATTTT. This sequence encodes CASTEGSRGEPQHF.

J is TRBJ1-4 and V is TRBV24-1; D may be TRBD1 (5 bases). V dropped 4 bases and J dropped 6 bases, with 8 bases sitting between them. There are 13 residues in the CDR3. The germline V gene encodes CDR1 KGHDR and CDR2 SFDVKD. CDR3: CATSERDDEKLFF. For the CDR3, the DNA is TGTGCCACCAGTGAGAGGGACGATGAAAAACTGTTTTTT.

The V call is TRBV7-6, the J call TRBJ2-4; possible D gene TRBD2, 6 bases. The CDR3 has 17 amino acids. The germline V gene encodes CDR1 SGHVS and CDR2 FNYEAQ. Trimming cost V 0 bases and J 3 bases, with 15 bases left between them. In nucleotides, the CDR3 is TGTGCCAGCAGCTTAGCCGGACCCTCCGGGGGCAAAAACATTCAGTACTTC. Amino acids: CASSLAGPSGGKNIQYF.

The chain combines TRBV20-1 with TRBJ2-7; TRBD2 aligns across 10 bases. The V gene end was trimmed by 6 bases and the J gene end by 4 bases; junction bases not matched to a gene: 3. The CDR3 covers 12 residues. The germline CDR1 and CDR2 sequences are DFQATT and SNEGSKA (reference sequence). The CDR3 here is CSALAGEYEQYF. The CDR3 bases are TGCAGTGCCCTAGCGGGAGAGTACGAGCAGTACTTC.

The CDR3 DNA is TGTGCCAGCTCACAACCTGGGTTTCGTGAGCAGTTCTTC. Protein product: CASSQPGFREQFF. J is TRBJ2-1 and V is TRBV18, with unresolved D. The CDR3 is made up of 13 amino acids. Germline V CDR1 and CDR2: KGHSH, LQKENI. The germline V and J ends were trimmed by 4 bases and 9 bases, with 13 bases remaining between them.

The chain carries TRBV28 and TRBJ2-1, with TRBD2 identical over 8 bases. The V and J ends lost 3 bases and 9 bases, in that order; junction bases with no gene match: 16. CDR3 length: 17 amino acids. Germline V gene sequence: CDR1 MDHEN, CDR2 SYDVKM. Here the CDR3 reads CASSFRGLRGVEGEQFF. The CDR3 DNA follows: TGTGCCAGCAGTTTTAGAGGTTTGCGGGGGGTGGAGGGTGAGCAGTTCTTC.

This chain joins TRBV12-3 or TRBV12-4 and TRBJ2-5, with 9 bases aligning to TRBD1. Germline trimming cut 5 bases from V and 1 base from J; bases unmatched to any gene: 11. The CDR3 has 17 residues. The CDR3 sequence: CASSRLTGGPIQETQYF. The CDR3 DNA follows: TGTGCCAGCAGTCGGTTAACAGGGGGCCCCATCCAAGAGACCCAGTACTTC.

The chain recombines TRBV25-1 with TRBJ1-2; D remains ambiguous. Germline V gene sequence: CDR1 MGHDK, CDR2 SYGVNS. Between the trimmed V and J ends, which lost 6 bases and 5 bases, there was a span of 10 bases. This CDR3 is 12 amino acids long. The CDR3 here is CASSVSDYGYTF. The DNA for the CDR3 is TGTGCCAGCAGCGTCAGCGATTATGGCTACACCTTC.

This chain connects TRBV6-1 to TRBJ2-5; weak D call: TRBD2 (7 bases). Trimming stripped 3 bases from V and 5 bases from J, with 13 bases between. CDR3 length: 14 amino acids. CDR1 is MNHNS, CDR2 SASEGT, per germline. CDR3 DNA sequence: TGTGCCAGCAGTGATTCCAGGGGAGGGGAGACCCAGTACTTC. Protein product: CASSDSRGGETQYF.

CDR3 amino acids: CASSPGREQPQHF. As DNA, the CDR3 is TGTGCCAGTAGTCCGGGGCGGGAGCAGCCCCAGCATTTT. The rearrangement links TRBV2 to TRBJ1-5, with D possibly TRBD1 on 5 matching bases. The CDR3 has 13 residues. Germline V CDR1 and CDR2: SNHLY, FYNNEI. The V end lost 9 bases, the J end lost 7 bases, and 16 bases lay between the germline ends. The full variable domain, rest sourced from reference TRBV2 and TRBJ1-5, is EPEVTQTPSHQVTQMGQEVILRCVPISNHLYFYWYRQILGQKVEFLVSFYNNEISEKSEIFDDQFSVERPDGSNFTLKIRSTKLEDSAMYFCASSPGREQPQHFGDGTRLSIL.

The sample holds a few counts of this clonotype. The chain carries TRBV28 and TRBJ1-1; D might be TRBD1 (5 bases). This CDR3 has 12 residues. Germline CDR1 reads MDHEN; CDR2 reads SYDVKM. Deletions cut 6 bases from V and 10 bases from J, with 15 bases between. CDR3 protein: CASSQNLDRAFF. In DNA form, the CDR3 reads TGTGCCAGCAGCCAGAACTTAGACAGAGCTTTCTTT.

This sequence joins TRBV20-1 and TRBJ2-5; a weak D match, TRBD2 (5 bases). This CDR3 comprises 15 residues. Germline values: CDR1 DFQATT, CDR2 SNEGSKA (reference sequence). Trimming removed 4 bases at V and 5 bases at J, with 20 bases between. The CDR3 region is CSAIKASRGGETQYF. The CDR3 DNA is TGCAGTGCTATTAAGGCCTCCCGGGGTGGGGAGACCCAGTACTTC.

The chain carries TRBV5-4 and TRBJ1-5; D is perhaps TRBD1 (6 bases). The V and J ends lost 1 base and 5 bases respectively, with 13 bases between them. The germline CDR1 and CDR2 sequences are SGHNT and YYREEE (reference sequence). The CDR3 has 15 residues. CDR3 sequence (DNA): TGTGCCAGCAGCTTGAATGGGGGGGCAGATCAGCCCCAGCATTTT. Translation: CASSLNGGADQPQHF.

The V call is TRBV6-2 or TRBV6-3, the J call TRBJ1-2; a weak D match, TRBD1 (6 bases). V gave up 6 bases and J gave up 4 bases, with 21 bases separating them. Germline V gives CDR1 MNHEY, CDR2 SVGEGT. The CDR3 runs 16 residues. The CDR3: CASRPLGGGARYGYTF. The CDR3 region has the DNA TGTGCCAGCAGACCCCTCGGGGGGGGCGCCCGCTATGGCTACACCTTC.

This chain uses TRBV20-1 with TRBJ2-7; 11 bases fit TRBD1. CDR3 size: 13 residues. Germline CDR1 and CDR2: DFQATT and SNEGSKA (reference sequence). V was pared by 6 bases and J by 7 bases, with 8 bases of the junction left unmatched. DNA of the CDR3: TGCAGTGCCAACGGACAGGGGGCAAAGGAGCAGTACTTC. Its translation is CSANGQGAKEQYF.

The CDR3 loop reads CASSLSGTRPQHF. As DNA, the CDR3 is TGTGCCAGCAGTTTATCCGGGACTCGGCCCCAGCATTTT. The chain has TRBV28 and TRBJ1-5; D may be TRBD1 (5 bases). V was clipped by 1 base and J by 9 bases, with 10 bases between them. The CDR3 sequence is 13 residues long. CDR1 and CDR2 (germline): MDHEN, SYDVKM. The full variable domain, its missing parts supplied by reference TRBV28 and TRBJ1-5, is DVKVTQSSRYLVKRTGEKVFLECVQDMDHENMFWYRQDPGLGLRLIYFSYDVKMKEKGDIPEGYSVSREKKERFSLILESASTNQTSMYLCASSLSGTRPQHFGDGTRLSIL.

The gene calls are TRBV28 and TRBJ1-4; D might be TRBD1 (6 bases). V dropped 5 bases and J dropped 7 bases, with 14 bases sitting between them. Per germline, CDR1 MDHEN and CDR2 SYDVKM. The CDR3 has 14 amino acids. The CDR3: CASSLTGPAEKLFF. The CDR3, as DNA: TGTGCCAGCAGTCTGACAGGACCAGCTGAAAAACTGTTTTTT.

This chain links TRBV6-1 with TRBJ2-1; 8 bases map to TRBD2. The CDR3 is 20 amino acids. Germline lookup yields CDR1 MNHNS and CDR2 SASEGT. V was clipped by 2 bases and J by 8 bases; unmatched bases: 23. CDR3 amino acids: CASSEIWGAISGGRLDEQFF. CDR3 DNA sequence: TGTGCCAGCAGTGAAATCTGGGGGGCAATTTCGGGGGGGCGCCTCGATGAGCAGTTCTTC.

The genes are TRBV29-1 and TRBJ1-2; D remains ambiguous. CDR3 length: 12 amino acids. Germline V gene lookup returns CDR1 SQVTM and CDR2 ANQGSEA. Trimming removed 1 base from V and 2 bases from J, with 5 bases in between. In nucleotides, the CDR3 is TGCAGCGTTGAAGCCGCGAACTATGGCTACACCTTC. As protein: CSVEAANYGYTF.

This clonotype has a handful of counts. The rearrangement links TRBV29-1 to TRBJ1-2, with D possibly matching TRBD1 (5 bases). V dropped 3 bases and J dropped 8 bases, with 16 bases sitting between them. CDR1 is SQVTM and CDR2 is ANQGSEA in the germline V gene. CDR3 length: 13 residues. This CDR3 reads CSVDLVRARGYTF. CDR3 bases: TGCAGCGTTGATCTGGTCAGGGCTCGCGGCTACACCTTC.

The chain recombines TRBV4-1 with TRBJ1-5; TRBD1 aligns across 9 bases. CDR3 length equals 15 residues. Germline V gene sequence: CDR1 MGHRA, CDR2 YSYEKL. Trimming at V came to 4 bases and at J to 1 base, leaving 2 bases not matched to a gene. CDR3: CASSRGQGSNQPQHF. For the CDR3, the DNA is TGCGCCAGCAGCCGCGGACAGGGGAGCAATCAGCCCCAGCATTTT.

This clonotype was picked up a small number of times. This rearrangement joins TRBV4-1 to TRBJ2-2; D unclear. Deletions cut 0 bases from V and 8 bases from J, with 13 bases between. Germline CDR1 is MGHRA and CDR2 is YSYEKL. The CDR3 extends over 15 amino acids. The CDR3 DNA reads TGCGCCAGCAGCCAAGATGGTCGCTCCTGGGGGGAGCTGTTTTTT. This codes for CASSQDGRSWGELFF.

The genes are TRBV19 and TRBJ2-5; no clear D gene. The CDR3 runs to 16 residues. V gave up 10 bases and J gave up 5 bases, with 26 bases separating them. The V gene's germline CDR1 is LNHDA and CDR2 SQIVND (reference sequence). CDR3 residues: CATSLRAQSQRETQYF. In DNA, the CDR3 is TGTGCCACTTCACTTCGGGCTCAATCACAGAGGGAGACCCAGTACTTC.